This is a list of T cell receptor beta chains from one sample in a study of cytomegalovirus exposure and HLA in healthy donors. Using immunoSEQ multiplex PCR, the repertoire was profiled, and TCRdb retains in-frame clones only, with some absent. The repertoire holds 150,000 or so clones, with 75% to 90% as singletons. Source material: PBMCs. The origin of the receptors is a man aged 18 to 30 in good health and CMV-seropositive. Both conserved end residues are part of each CDR3. The order of the fields is V gene, clone size, J gene, D gene, CDR3 protein, CDR3 DNA. D genes are given only for firm matches. Clone size is stated in some rows and not others, as once, few, many or a class when expanded.

>TRBV5-6|.|TRBJ2-7|TRBD1
CASSLEGQNYEQYF
TGTGCCAGCAGCTTGGAGGGACAGAACTACGAGCAGTACTTC
>TRBV5-1|.|TRBJ2-2|.
CASSYQGRQYTGELFF
TGCGCCAGCAGCTACCAGGGGCGACAATACACCGGGGAGCTGTTTTTT
>TRBV9|.|TRBJ2-1|TRBD1
CASSVVGQGLDEQFF
TGTGCCAGCAGCGTAGTGGGACAGGGGCTCGATGAGCAGTTCTTC
>TRBV6-5|.|TRBJ2-5|.
CASIGDTWQETQYF
TGTGCCAGCATAGGTGACACCTGGCAAGAGACCCAGTACTTC
>TRBV7-2|.|TRBJ1-6|TRBD1
CASSSGQGNNSPLHF
TGTGCCAGCAGCTCTGGACAGGGAAATAATTCACCCCTCCACTTT
>TRBV29-1|.|TRBJ1-1|TRBD1
CSVENRGRNTEAFF
TGCAGCGTTGAGAACAGGGGGAGGAACACTGAGGCTTTCTTT
>TRBV5-4|.|TRBJ2-2|TRBD1
CASSPGTGLAGELFF
TGTGCCAGCAGCCCCGGGACAGGTTTAGCCGGGGAGCTGTTTTTT
>TRBV19|once|TRBJ1-2|TRBD1
CASSRPGQGYGNGYTF
TGTGCCAGTAGTAGGCCGGGACAGGGATACGGTAACGGCTACACCTTC
>TRBV25-1|once|TRBJ1-6|.
CASTQGSYNSPLHF
TGTGCCAGCACCCAGGGCTCCTATAATTCACCCCTCCACTTT
>TRBV4-1|.|TRBJ1-1|.
CASSQYTANTEAFF
TGCGCCAGCAGCCAATATACAGCGAACACTGAAGCTTTCTTT
>TRBV28|.|TRBJ1-2|.
CASSLAGRADGYTF
TGTGCCAGCAGTCTAGCGGGGCGGGCTGATGGCTACACCTTC
>TRBV4-2|.|TRBJ1-2|TRBD1
CASSQIIETGTSYGYTF
TGTGCCAGCAGCCAAATAATTGAGACAGGGACCTCGTATGGCTACACCTTC
>TRBV7-2|.|TRBJ2-1|TRBD2
CASSNPSGGAIGGEQFF
TGTGCCAGCAGCAACCCTAGCGGGGGGGCGATTGGCGGTGAGCAGTTCTTC
>TRBV6-1|.|TRBJ1-1|.
CASVRQLNTEAFF
TGTGCCAGCGTCCGACAGTTGAACACTGAAGCTTTCTTT
>TRBV7-8|once|TRBJ1-2|.
CASSRTTEAIYGYTF
TGTGCCAGCAGCCGGACTACCGAGGCTATCTATGGCTACACCTTC
>TRBV5-6|.|TRBJ2-3|.
CASSLRLSGGRTDTQYF
TGTGCCAGCAGCTTGCGGCTTTCGGGGGGCCGGACAGATACGCAGTATTTT
>TRBV30|.|TRBJ2-7|TRBD1
CAWSLQGAGNEQYF
TGTGCCTGGAGTCTACAGGGGGCTGGAAACGAGCAGTACTTC
>TRBV27|.|TRBJ2-3|TRBD2
CASKPVAGPSTDTQYF
TGTGCCAGCAAACCCGTAGCGGGCCCTAGCACAGATACGCAGTATTTT
>TRBV19|.|TRBJ1-1|TRBD1
CASTRDRVPNTEAFF
TGTGCCAGTACAAGGGACAGGGTTCCGAACACTGAAGCTTTCTTT
>TRBV7-9|.|TRBJ2-7|.
CASSWRVSGEQYF
TGTGCCAGCAGCTGGCGGGTCTCTGGGGAGCAGTACTTC
>TRBV7-9|.|TRBJ1-1|.
CASSFGGKNTEAFF
TGTGCCAGCAGCTTCGGCGGAAAGAACACTGAAGCTTTCTTT
>TRBV5-1|.|TRBJ1-3|TRBD1
CASKPGTGSGNTIYF
TGCGCCAGCAAGCCCGGGACAGGCTCTGGAAACACCATATATTTT
>TRBV5-1|.|TRBJ1-1|.
CASSSRGSQNTEAFF
TGCGCCAGCAGCTCTCGAGGTAGCCAGAACACTGAAGCTTTCTTT
>TRBV15|.|TRBJ1-1|.
CATSRDQGGTEAFF
TGTGCCACCAGCAGAGATCAAGGGGGCACTGAAGCTTTCTTT
>TRBV5-1|.|TRBJ1-1|TRBD1
CASSLGQGHTEAFF
TGCGCCAGCAGCTTGGGACAGGGTCACACTGAAGCTTTCTTT
>TRBV4-3|.|TRBJ2-2|.
CASSQGAGLPLGGELFF
TGCGCCAGCAGCCAAGGGGCGGGGCTCCCATTGGGCGGGGAGCTGTTTTTT
>TRBV7-8|.|TRBJ2-2|.
CASSLRRDTGELFF
TGTGCCAGCAGCTTAAGGCGGGACACCGGGGAGCTGTTTTTT
>TRBV4-1|.|TRBJ1-1|TRBD1
CASSQVTGEGTEAFF
TGCGCCAGCAGCCAAGTCACAGGGGAAGGCACTGAAGCTTTCTTT
>TRBV25-1|.|TRBJ2-3|.
CASSDPRVGSHNTQYF
TGTGCCAGCAGTGACCCCCGGGTGGGGAGTCATAATACGCAGTATTTT
>TRBV28|.|TRBJ1-1|.
CASSSRDIRNTEAFF
TGTGCCAGCAGTAGCCGGGACATAAGGAACACTGAAGCTTTCTTT
>TRBV13|once|TRBJ2-7|TRBD2
CASSARTSGGLEQYF
TGTGCCAGCAGCGCCCGGACTAGCGGGGGCCTCGAGCAGTACTTC
>TRBV2|.|TRBJ2-7|TRBD1
CASSLQGTQGSYEQYF
TGTGCCAGCAGTCTACAGGGGACCCAAGGCTCCTACGAGCAGTACTTC
>TRBV27|.|TRBJ1-2|.
CASSKTPGEMSGYGYTF
TGTGCCAGCAGTAAGACCCCCGGGGAGATGAGTGGCTATGGCTACACCTTC
>TRBV5-1|.|TRBJ2-1|TRBD2
CASSLGTTSGGNEQFF
TGCGCCAGCAGCTTGGGGACCACTAGCGGGGGAAATGAGCAGTTCTTC
>TRBV5-6|.|TRBJ1-4|.
CASSLAGANEKLFF
TGTGCCAGCAGCTTGGCCGGGGCTAATGAAAAACTGTTTTTT
>TRBV18|.|TRBJ1-2|.
CASSGDISNYGYTF
TGTGCCAGCTCAGGGGACATCTCTAACTATGGCTACACCTTC
>TRBV2|once|TRBJ2-2|.
CASSDPVSNTGELFF
TGTGCCAGCAGTGATCCGGTTTCGAACACCGGGGAGCTGTTTTTT
>TRBV2|.|TRBJ1-6|.
CASRRGPRSPLHF
TGTGCCAGCAGAAGGGGCCCCAGGTCACCCCTCCACTTT
>TRBV27|.|TRBJ2-2|TRBD1
CASSWRDRAGTGELFF
TGTGCCAGCAGTTGGCGGGACAGGGCAGGCACCGGGGAGCTGTTTTTT
>TRBV19|.|TRBJ1-6|TRBD1
CASSTRQGQGSPLHF
TGTGCCAGTAGTACCAGACAGGGCCAGGGTTCACCCCTCCACTTT
>TRBV2|.|TRBJ2-7|.
CASSRVPNEQYF
TGTGCCAGCAGCCGGGTCCCTAACGAGCAGTACTTC